This TCR beta chain was obtained from a study of CD8 T cells in Susac syndrome. Overall study context: Of the sequenced Susac syndrome patients, more than 5 had active disease and roughly eight were in remission.

RNA was extracted with the RNeasy kit, and a quantity of roughly 0.45 to 1 ug was reverse transcribed using random hexamers. Across 54 Vbeta and 13 Jbeta, TCR beta CDR3 was amplified with immunoSEQ multiplex PCR. TCRdb redid the calling of the immunoSEQ multiplex PCR reads with MiXCR, one entry per CDR3 protein. The sample consists of tens of thousands of distinct CDR3 sequences, just under 95% of them appearing once. CDR1 is SGHRS, CDR2 YFSETQ, per germline. The ends were cut back, 0 bases at V and 2 bases at J, with 12 bases in the middle. The CDR3 runs to 16 residues. The gene calls are TRBV5-1 and TRBJ1-5; possibly TRBD1 for D (6 bases). This TCR derives from a human donor with Susac syndrome. The source material was CD4+ T cells from PBMCs. Here the CDR3 DNA reads TGCGCCAGCAGCTTGGACGGGGGCGGAGGCAATCAGCCCCAGCATTTT. It is translated as CASSLDGGGGNQPQHF.